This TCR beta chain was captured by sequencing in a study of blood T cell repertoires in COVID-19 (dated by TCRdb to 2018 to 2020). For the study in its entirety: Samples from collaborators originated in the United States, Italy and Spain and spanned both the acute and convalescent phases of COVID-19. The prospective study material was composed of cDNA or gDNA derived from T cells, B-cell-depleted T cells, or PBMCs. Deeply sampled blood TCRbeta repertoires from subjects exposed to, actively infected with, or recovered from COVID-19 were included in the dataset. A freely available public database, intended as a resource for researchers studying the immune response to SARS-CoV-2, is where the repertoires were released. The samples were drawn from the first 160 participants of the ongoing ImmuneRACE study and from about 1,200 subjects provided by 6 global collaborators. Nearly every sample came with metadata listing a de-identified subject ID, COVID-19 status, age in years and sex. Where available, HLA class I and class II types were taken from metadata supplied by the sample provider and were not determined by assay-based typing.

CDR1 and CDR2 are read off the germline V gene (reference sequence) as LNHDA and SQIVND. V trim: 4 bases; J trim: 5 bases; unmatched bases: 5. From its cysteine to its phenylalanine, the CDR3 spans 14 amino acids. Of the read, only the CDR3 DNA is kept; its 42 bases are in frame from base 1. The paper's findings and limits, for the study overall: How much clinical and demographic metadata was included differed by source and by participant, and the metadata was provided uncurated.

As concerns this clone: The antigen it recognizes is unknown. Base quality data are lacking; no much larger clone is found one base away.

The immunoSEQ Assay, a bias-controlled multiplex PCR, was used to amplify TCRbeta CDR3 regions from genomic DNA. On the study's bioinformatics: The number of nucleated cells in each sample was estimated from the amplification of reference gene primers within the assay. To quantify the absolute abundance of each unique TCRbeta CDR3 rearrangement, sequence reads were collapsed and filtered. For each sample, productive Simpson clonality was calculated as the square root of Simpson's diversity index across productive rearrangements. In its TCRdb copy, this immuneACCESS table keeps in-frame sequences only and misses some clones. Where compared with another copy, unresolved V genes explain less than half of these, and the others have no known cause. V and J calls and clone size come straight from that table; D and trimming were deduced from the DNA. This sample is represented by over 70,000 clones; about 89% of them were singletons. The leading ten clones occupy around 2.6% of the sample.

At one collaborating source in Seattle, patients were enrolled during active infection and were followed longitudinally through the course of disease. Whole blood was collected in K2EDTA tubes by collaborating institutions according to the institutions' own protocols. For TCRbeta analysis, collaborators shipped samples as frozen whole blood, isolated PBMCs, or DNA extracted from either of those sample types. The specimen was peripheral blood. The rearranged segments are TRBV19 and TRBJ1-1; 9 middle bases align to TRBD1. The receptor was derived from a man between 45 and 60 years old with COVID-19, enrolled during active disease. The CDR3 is CASSTGQGWTEAFF. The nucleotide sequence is TGTGCCAGTAGTACTGGACAGGGGTGGACTGAAGCTTTCTTT.